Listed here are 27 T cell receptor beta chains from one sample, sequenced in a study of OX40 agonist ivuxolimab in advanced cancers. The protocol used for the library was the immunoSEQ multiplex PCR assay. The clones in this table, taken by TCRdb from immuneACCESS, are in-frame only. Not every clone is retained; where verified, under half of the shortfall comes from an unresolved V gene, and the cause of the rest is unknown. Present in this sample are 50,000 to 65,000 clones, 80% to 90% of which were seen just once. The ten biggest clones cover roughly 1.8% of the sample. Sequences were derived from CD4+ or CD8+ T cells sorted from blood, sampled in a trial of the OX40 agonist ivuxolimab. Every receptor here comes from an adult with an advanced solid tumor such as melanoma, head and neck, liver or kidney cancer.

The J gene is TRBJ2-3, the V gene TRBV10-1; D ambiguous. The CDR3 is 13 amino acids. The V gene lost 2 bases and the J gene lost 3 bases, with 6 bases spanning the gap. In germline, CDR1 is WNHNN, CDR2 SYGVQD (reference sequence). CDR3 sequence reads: CASSEQPTDTQYF. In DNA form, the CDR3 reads TGCGCCAGCAGTGAGCAGCCTACAGATACGCAGTATTTT.

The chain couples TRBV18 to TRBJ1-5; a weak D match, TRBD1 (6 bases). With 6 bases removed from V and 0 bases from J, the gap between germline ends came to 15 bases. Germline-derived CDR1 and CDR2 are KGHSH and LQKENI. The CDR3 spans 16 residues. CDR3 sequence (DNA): TGTGCCAGCTCCGCACAGGGCAGTTATAGCAATCAGCCCCAGCATTTT. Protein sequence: CASSAQGSYSNQPQHF.

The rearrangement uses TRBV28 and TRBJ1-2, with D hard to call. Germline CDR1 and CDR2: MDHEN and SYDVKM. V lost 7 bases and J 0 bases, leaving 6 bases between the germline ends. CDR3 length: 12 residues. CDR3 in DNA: TGTGCCAGCACGGAGACTAACTATGGCTACACCTTC. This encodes CASTETNYGYTF.

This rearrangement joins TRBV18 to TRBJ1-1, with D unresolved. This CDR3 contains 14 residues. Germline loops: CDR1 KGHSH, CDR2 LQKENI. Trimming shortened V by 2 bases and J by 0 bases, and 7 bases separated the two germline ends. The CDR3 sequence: CASSPNIMNTEAFF. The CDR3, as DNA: TGTGCCAGCTCACCAAATATTATGAACACTGAAGCTTTCTTT.

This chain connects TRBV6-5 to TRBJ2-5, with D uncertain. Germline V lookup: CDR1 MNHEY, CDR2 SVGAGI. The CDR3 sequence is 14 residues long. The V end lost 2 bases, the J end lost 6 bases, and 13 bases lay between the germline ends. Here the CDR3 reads CASSYERGSQTQYF. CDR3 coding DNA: TGTGCCAGCAGTTACGAACGCGGATCACAGACCCAGTACTTC.

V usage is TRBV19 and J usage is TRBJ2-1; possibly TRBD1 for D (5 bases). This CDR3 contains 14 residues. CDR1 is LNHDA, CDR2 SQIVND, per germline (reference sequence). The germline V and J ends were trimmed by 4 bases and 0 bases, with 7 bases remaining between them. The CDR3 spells CASSRTSSYNEQFF. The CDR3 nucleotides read TGTGCCAGTAGTAGGACAAGCTCCTACAATGAGCAGTTCTTC. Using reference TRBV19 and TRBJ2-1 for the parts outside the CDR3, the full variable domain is DGGITQSPKYLFRKEGQNVTLSCEQNLNHDAMYWYRQDPGQGLRLIYYSQIVNDFQKGDIAEGYSVSREKKESFPLTVTSAQKNPTAFYLCASSRTSSYNEQFFGPGTRLTVL.

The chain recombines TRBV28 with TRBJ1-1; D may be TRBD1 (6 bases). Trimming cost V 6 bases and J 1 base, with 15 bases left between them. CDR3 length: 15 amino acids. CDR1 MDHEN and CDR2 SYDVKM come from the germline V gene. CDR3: CASRPLTGWNTEAFF. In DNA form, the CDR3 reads TGTGCCAGCAGACCCTTGACAGGCTGGAACACTGAAGCTTTCTTT.

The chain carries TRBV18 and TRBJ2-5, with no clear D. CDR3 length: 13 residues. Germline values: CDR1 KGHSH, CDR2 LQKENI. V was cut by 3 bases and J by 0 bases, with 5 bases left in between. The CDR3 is CASSPDDQETQYF. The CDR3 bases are TGTGCCAGCTCACCTGACGACCAAGAGACCCAGTACTTC.

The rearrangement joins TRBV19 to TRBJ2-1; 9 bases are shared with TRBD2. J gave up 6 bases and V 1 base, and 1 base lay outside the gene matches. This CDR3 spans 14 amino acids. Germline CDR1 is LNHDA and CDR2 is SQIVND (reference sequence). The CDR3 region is CASSIGLAVNEQFF. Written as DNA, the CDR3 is TGTGCCAGTAGTATAGGACTAGCGGTCAATGAGCAGTTCTTC. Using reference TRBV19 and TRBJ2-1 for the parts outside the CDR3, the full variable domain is DGGITQSPKYLFRKEGQNVTLSCEQNLNHDAMYWYRQDPGQGLRLIYYSQIVNDFQKGDIAEGYSVSREKKESFPLTVTSAQKNPTAFYLCASSIGLAVNEQFFGPGTRLTVL.

CDR3 amino acids: CASSPRGAGGPGNEQFF. CDR3 coding DNA: TGTGCCAGCTCACCACGCGGAGCGGGAGGGCCTGGCAATGAGCAGTTCTTC. The chain is built from TRBV18 and TRBJ2-1; 10 nucleotides line up with TRBD2. Germline V gene lookup returns CDR1 KGHSH and CDR2 LQKENI. This CDR3 region has 17 residues. Trimming at V came to 1 base and at J to 6 bases, leaving 9 bases not matched to a gene.

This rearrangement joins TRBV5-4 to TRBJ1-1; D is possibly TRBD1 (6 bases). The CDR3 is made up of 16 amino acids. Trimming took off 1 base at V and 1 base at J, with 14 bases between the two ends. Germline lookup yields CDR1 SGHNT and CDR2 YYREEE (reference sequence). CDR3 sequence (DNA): TGTGCCAGCAGCTTGTGGGGAGGGGGGCAGAACACTGAAGCTTTCTTT. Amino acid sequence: CASSLWGGGQNTEAFF.

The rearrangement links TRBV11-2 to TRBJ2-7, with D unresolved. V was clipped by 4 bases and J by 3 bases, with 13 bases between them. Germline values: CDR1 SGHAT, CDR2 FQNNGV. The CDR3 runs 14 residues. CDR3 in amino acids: CASSSLRFSYEQYF. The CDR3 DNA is TGTGCCAGCAGCTCCCTCAGGTTCAGCTACGAGCAGTACTTC.

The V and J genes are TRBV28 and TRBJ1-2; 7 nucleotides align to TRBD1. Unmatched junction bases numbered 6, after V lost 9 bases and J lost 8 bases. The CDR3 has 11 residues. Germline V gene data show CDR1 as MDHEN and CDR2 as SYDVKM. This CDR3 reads CASKRGRGYTF. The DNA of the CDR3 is TGTGCCAGTAAGAGGGGGCGAGGCTACACCTTC.

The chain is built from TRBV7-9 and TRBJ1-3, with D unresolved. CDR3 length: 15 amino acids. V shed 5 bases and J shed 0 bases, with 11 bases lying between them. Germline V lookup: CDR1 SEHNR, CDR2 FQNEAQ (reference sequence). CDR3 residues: CASSPRDLSGNTIYF. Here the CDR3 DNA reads TGTGCCAGCAGCCCCCGGGATCTCTCTGGAAACACCATATATTTT. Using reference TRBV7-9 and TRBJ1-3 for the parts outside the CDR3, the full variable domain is DTGVSQNPRHKITKRGQNVTFRCDPISEHNRLYWYRQTLGQGPEFLTYFQNEAQLEKSRLLSDRFSAERPKGSFSTLEIQRTEQGDSAMYLCASSPRDLSGNTIYFGEGSWLTVV.

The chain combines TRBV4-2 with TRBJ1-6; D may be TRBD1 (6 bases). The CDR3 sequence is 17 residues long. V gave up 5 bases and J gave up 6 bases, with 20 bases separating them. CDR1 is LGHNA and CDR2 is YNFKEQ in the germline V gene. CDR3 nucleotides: TGTGCCAGCAGCTTGGAGGTGGGGGCCGCCGGTAATTCACCCCTCCACTTT. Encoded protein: CASSLEVGAAGNSPLHF.

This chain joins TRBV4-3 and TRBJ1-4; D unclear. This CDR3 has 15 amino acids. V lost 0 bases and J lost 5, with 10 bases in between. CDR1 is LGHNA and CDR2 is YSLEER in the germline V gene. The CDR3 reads CASSQDWAENEKLFF. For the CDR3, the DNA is TGCGCCAGCAGCCAAGATTGGGCAGAGAATGAAAAACTGTTTTTT.

The CDR3 DNA follows: TGCGCCAGCAGCCAAGAGGGACAGGGGCTTCGGGCTTTCTTT. This sequence encodes CASSQEGQGLRAFF. The chain uses TRBV4-1 and TRBJ1-1, with 10 bases fitting TRBD1. The trim removed 0 bases at V and 11 bases at J, leaving 6 bases unmatched. Germline loops: CDR1 MGHRA, CDR2 YSYEKL. This CDR3 is 14 amino acids long.

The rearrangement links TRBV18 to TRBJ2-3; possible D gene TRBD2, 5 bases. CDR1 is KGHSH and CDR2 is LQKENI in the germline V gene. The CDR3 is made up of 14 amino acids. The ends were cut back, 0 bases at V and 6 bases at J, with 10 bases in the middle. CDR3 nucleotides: TGTGCCAGCTCACCACCAGCGGCGCCGGATACGCAGTATTTT. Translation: CASSPPAAPDTQYF.

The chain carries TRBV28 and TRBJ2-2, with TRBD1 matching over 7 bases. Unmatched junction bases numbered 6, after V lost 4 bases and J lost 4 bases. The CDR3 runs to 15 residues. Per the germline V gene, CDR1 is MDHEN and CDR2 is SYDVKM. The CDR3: CASSSPGQFTGELFF. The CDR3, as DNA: TGTGCCAGCAGTTCCCCGGGACAGTTCACCGGGGAGCTGTTTTTT.

CDR3 sequence reads: CASIGTVSYNEQFF. In DNA, the CDR3 is TGTGCCAGCATTGGGACAGTCTCCTACAATGAGCAGTTCTTC. The rearrangement links TRBV2 to TRBJ2-1; TRBD1 agrees at 7 bases. The CDR3 spans 14 residues. Germline CDR1 reads SNHLY; CDR2 reads FYNNEI. Trimming cost V 7 bases and J 0 bases; bases outside gene matches: 3. Full variable domain (remainder filled in from reference TRBV2 and TRBJ2-1): EPEVTQTPSHQVTQMGQEVILRCVPISNHLYFYWYRQILGQKVEFLVSFYNNEISEKSEIFDDQFSVERPDGSNFTLKIRSTKLEDSAMYFCASIGTVSYNEQFFGPGTRLTVL.

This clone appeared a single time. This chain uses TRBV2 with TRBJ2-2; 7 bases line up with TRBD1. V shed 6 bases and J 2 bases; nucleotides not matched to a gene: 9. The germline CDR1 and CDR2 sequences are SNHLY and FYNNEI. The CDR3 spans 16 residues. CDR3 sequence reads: CASRGPTGSNTGELFF. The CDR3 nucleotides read TGTGCCAGCAGGGGACCGACAGGGAGCAACACCGGGGAGCTGTTTTTT. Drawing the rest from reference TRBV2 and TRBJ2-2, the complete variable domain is EPEVTQTPSHQVTQMGQEVILRCVPISNHLYFYWYRQILGQKVEFLVSFYNNEISEKSEIFDDQFSVERPDGSNFTLKIRSTKLEDSAMYFCASRGPTGSNTGELFFGEGSRLTVL.

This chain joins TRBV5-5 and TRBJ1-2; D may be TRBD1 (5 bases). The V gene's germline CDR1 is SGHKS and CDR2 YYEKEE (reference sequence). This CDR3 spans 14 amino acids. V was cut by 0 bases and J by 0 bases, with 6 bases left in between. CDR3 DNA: TGTGCCAGCAGCTTGGAAGGGGCTAACTATGGCTACACCTTC. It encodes CASSLEGANYGYTF. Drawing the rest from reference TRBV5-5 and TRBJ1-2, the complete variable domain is DAGVTQSPTHLIKTRGQQVTLRCSPISGHKSVSWYQQVLGQGPQFIFQYYEKEERGRGNFPDRFSARQFPNYSSELNVNALLLGDSALYLCASSLEGANYGYTFGSGTRLTVV.

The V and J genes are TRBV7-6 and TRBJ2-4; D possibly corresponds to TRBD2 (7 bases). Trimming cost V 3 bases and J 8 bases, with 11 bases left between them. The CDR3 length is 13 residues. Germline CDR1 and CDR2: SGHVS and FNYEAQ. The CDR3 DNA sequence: TGTGCCAGCAGCTTGGGGGGGGCGGACATTCAGTACTTC. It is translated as CASSLGGADIQYF. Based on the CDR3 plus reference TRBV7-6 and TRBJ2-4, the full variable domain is GAGVSQSPRYKVTKRGQDVALRCDPISGHVSLYWYRQALGQGPEFLTYFNYEAQQDKSGLPNDRFSAERPEGSISTLTIQRTEQRDSAMYRCASSLGGADIQYFGAGTRLSVL.

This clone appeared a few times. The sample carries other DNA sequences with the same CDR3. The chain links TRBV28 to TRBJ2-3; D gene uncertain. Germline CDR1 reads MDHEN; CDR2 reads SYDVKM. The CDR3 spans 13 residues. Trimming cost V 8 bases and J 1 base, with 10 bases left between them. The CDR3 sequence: CASSTLRTDTQYF. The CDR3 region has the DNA TGTGCCAGCTCGACTCTTCGCACAGATACGCAGTATTTT.

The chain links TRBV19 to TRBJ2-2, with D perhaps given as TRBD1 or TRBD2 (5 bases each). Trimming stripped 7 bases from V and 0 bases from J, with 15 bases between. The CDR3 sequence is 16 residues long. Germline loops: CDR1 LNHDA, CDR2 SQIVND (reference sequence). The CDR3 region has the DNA TGTGCCAGTAACTCACCGGGACGTACGAACACCGGGGAGCTGTTTTTT. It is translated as CASNSPGRTNTGELFF.

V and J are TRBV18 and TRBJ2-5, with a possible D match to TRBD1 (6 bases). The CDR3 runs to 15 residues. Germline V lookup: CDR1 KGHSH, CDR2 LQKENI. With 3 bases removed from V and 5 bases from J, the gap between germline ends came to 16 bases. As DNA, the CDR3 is TGTGCCAGCTCACCTTCAAGGGGGAGTCGTGAGACCCAGTACTTC. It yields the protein CASSPSRGSRETQYF.

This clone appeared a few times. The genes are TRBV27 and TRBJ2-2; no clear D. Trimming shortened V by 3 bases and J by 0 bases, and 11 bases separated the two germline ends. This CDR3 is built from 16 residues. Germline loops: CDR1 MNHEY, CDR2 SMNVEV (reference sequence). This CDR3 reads CASSFFPGANTGELFF. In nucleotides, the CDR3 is TGTGCCAGCAGTTTTTTTCCCGGCGCGAACACCGGGGAGCTGTTTTTT.